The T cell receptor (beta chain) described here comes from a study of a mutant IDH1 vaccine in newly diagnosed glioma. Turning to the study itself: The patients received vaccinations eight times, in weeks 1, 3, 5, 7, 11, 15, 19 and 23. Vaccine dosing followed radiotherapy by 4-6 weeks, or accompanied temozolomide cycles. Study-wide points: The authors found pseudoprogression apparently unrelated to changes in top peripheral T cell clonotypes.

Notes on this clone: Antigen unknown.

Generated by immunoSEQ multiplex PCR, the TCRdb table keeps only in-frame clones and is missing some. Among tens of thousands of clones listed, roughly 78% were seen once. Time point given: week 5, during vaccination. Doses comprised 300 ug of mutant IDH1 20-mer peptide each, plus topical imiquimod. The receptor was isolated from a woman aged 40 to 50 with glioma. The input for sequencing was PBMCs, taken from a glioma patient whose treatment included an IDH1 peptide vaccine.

CDR3 DNA sequence: TGTGCCAGCAGCCTAGCTGATACGCAGTATTTT. It translates to CASSLADTQYF. The gene calls are TRBV2 and TRBJ2-3, with a possible D match to TRBD2 (5 bases). The CDR3 has 11 amino acids. V lost 6 bases to trimming and J lost 6 bases, with 7 bases between them. The germline V gene has CDR1 SNHLY and CDR2 FYNNEI.